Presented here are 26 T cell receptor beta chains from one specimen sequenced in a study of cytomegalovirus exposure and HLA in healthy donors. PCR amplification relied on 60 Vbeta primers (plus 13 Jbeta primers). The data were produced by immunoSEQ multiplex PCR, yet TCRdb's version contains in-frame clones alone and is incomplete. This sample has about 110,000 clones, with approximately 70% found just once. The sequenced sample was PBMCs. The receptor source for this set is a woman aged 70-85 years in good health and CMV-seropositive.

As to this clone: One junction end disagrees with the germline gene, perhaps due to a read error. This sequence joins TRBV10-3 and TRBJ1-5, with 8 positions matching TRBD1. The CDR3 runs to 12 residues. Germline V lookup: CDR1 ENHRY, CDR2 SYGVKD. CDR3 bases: TGTGCCATCAGTCAAGGACAGGGAGCAGGCTATTTT. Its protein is CAISQGQGAGYF.

The CDR3 loop is CASSPQTVQGELFF. Written as DNA, the CDR3 is TGTGCCAGCAGCCCCCAGACAGTCCAGGGGGAGCTGTTTTTT. The V and J genes are TRBV7-9 and TRBJ2-2; TRBD1 is a possible D gene (5 bases). The germline V gene encodes CDR1 SEHNR and CDR2 FQNEAQ (reference sequence). The CDR3 contains 14 residues. Trimming removed 5 bases at V and 8 bases at J, with 15 bases between.

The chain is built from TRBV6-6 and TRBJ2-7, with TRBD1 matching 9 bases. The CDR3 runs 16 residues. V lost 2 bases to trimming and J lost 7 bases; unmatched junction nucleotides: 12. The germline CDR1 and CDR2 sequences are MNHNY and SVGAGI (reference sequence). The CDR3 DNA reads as TGTGCCAGCAGTTACGGGGTATCACAGGGGGCGTGGGAGCAGTACTTC. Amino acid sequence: CASSYGVSQGAWEQYF.

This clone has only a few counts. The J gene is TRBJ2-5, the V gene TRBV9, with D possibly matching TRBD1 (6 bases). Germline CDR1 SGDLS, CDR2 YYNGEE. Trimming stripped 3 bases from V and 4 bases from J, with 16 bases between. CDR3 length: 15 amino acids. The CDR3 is CASSGLGAGTETQYF. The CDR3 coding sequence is TGTGCCAGCAGCGGGCTGGGGGCCGGGACAGAGACCCAGTACTTC.

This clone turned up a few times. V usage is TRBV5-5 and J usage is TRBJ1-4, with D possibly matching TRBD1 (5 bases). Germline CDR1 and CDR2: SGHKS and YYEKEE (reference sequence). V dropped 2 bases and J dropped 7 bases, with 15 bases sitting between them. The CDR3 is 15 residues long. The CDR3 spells CASSFGDFLGEKLFF. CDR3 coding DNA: TGTGCCAGCAGCTTCGGGGACTTTTTGGGTGAAAAACTGTTTTTT.

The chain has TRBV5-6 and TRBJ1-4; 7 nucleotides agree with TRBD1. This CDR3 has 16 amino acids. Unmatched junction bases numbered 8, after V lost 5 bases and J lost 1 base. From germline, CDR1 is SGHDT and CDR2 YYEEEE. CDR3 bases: TGTGCCAGCAGGGCCCAATACAGGGGAACTAATGAAAAACTGTTTTTT. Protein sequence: CASRAQYRGTNEKLFF.

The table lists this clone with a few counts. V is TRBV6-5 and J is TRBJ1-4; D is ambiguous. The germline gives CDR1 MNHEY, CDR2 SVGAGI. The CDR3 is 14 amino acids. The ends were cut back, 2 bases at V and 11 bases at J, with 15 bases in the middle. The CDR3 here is CASSYTTPSDKLFF. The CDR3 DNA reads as TGTGCCAGCAGTTACACTACACCATCAGATAAACTGTTTTTT.

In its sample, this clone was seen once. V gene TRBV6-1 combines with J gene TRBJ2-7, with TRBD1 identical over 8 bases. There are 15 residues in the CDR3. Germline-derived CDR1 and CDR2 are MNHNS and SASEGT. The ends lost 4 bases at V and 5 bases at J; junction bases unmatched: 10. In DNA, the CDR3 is TGTGCCAGCAGTGTCGCCGGGACAGGCAACCACGAGCAGTACTTC. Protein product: CASSVAGTGNHEQYF.

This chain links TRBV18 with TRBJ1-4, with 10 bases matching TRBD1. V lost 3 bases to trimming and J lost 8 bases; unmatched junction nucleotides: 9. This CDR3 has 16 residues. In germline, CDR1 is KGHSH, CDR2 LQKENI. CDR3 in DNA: TGTGCCAGCTCACCGGGACAGGGGACCCTTGGGGAAAAACTGTTTTTT. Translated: CASSPGQGTLGEKLFF.

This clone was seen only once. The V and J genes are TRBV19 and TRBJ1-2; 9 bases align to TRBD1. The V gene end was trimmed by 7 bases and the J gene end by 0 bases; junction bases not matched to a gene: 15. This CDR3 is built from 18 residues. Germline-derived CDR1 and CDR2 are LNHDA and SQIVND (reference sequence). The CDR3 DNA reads TGTGCCAGTACCCTCGCAACAGGGGGCTTCAAAGCTAACTATGGCTACACCTTC. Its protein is CASTLATGGFKANYGYTF.

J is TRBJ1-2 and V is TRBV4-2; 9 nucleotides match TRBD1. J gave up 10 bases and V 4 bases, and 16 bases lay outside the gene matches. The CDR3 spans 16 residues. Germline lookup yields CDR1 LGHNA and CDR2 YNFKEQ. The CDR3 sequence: CASSRSPPGQGSLYTF. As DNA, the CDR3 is TGTGCCAGCAGCCGCAGTCCCCCGGGACAGGGAAGTCTCTACACCTTC.

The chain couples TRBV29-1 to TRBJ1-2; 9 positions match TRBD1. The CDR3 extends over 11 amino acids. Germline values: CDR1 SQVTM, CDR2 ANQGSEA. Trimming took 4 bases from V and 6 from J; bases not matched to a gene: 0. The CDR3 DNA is TGCAGCGTTGGACAGGGGGATGGCTACACCTTC. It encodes CSVGQGDGYTF.

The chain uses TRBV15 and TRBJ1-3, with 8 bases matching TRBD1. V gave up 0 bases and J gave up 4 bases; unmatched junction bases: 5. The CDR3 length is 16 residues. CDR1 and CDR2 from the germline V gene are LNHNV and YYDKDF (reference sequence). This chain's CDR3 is CATSRDLGDRGNTIYF. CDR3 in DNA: TGTGCCACCAGCAGAGATCTAGGGGACAGGGGAAACACCATATATTTT.

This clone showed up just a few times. The CDR3 is CAWRDSGNTIYF. CDR3 sequence (DNA): TGTGCCTGGAGGGACTCCGGAAACACCATATATTTT. This chain uses TRBV30 with TRBJ1-3, with unresolved D. The germline V and J ends were trimmed by 3 bases and 4 bases, with 7 bases remaining between them. Germline CDR1 reads GTSNPN; CDR2 reads SVGIG (reference sequence). The CDR3 sequence is 12 residues long.

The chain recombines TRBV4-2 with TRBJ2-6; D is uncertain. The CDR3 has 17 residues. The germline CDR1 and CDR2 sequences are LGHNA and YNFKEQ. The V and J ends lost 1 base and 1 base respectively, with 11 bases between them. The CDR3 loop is CASSQATVASGANVLTF. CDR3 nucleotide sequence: TGTGCCAGCAGCCAAGCTACCGTAGCTTCTGGGGCCAACGTCCTGACTTTC.

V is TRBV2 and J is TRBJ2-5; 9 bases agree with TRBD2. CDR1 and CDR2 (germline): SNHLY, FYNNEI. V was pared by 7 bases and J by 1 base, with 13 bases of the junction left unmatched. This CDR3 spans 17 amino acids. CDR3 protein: CASTRGGGGVFQETQYF. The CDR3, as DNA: TGTGCCAGCACCCGAGGGGGCGGGGGGGTGTTCCAAGAGACCCAGTACTTC.

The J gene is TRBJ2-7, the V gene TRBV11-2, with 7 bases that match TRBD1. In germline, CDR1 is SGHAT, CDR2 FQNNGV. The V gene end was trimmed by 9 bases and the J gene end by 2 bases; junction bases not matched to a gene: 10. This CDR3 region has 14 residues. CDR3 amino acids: CASKPGQPTYEQYF. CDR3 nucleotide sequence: TGTGCCAGTAAACCGGGACAGCCTACCTACGAGCAGTACTTC.

The CDR3 spells CASSSQPWKGQGIYEQYF. In DNA form, the CDR3 reads TGCGCCAGCAGCTCACAACCGTGGAAAGGACAGGGGATCTACGAGCAGTACTTC. The chain is built from TRBV4-3 and TRBJ2-7; TRBD1 aligns across 9 bases. The CDR3 covers 18 residues. The J segment lost 3 bases and the V segment lost 5 bases, leaving 17 bases of the junction unmatched. The germline V gene has CDR1 LGHNA and CDR2 YSLEER.

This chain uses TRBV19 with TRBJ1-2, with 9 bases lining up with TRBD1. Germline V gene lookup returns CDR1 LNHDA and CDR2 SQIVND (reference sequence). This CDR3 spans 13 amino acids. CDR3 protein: CATHDRGDYGYTF. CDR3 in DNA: TGTGCTACACACGACAGGGGGGACTATGGCTACACCTTC.

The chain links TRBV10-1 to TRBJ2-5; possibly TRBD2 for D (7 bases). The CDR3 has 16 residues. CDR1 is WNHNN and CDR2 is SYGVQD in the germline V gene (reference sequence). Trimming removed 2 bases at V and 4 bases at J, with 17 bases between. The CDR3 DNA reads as TGCGCCAGCAGTGAGCTACGAACGGGGGGCCGAGAGACCCAGTACTTC. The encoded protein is CASSELRTGGRETQYF.

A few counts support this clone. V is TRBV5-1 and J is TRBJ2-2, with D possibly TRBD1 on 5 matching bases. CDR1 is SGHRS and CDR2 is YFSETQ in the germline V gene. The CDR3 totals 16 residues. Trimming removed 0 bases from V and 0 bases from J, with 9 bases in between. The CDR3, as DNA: TGCGCCAGCAGCTTGGGGGGCCTATCGAACACCGGGGAGCTGTTTTTT. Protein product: CASSLGGLSNTGELFF. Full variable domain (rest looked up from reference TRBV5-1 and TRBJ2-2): KAGVTQTPRYLIKTRGQQVTLSCSPISGHRSVSWYQQTPGQGLQFLFEYFSETQRNKGNFPGRFSGRQFSNSRSEMNVSTLELGDSALYLCASSLGGLSNTGELFFGEGSRLTVL.

CDR3 sequence (DNA): TGCGCCAGCAGCGGGAGGGGGGTGAACACTGAAGCTTTCTTT. Its translation is CASSGRGVNTEAFF. The chain is built from TRBV5-1 and TRBJ1-1, with D possibly TRBD1 on 6 matching bases. CDR1 is SGHRS, CDR2 YFSETQ, per germline. The germline V and J ends were trimmed by 4 bases and 0 bases, with 10 bases remaining between them. The CDR3 covers 14 residues. Combining the CDR3 with reference TRBV5-1 and TRBJ1-1 gives the whole variable domain KAGVTQTPRYLIKTRGQQVTLSCSPISGHRSVSWYQQTPGQGLQFLFEYFSETQRNKGNFPGRFSGRQFSNSRSEMNVSTLELGDSALYLCASSGRGVNTEAFFGQGTRLTVV.

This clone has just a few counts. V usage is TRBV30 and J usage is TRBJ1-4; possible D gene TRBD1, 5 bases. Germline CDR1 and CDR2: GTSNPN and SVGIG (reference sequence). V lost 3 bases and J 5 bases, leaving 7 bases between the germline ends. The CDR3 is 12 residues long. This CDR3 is CAWSRGNEKLFF. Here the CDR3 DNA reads TGTGCCTGGAGCCGGGGGAATGAAAAACTGTTTTTT.

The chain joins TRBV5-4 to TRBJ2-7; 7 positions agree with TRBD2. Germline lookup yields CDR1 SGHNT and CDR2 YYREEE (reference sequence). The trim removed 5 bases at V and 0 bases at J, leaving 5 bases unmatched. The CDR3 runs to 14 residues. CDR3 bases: TGTGCCAGCAGACCAACTAGCGCCTCCTACGAGCAGTACTTC. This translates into CASRPTSASYEQYF.

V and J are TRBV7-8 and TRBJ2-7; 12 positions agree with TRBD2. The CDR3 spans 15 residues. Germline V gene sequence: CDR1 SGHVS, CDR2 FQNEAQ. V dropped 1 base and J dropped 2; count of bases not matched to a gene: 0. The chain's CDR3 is CASSLGTSGTYEQYF. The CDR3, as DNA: TGTGCCAGCAGCTTAGGGACTAGCGGGACCTACGAGCAGTACTTC.

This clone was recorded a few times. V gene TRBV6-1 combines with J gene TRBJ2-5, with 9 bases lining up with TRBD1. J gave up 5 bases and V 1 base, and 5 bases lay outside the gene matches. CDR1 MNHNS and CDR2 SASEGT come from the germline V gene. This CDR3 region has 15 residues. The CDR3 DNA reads TGTGCCAGCAGTGAAGTGGGACAGGGCGGGGAGACCCAGTACTTC. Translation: CASSEVGQGGETQYF.